These 11 T cell receptor beta chains were sequenced from one sample in a study of T cells after yellow fever vaccination. TCRdb itself ran the 5' RACE reads through MiXCR, one entry per CDR3 protein. The data contain approximately 300,000 distinct CDR3 sequences, about 6.6% of them singletons. Sequencing was performed on PBMCs, taken more than 35 days after the first yellow fever vaccination. The receptor source for this set is a man aged 18 to 30 who received the YFV17D yellow fever vaccine.

This clonotype was recorded a few times. The chain is built from TRBV4-1 and TRBJ1-2, with a tentative D call TRBD1 (6 bases). The germline V and J ends were trimmed by 2 bases and 2 bases, with 9 bases remaining between them. Germline-derived CDR1 and CDR2 are MGHRA and YSYEKL. CDR3 length: 14 residues. The DNA for the CDR3 is TGCGCCAGCAGCCAACACAGGGAGAACTATGGCTACACCTTC. Translation gives CASSQHRENYGYTF.

This clonotype appeared a few times. This rearrangement joins TRBV5-6 to TRBJ2-3; D is undetermined. Per germline, CDR1 SGHDT and CDR2 YYEEEE. The CDR3 length is 13 residues. V shed 1 base and J shed 1 base, with 4 bases lying between them. The CDR3 sequence is CASSLHGTDTQYF. The DNA of the CDR3 is TGTGCCAGCAGCTTGCACGGCACAGATACGCAGTATTTT.

The V gene is TRBV29-1, the J gene TRBJ2-3; D is uncertain. Trimming took 5 bases from V and 2 from J, leaving 8 bases between them. CDR1 SQVTM and CDR2 ANQGSEA come from the germline V gene. The CDR3 runs 12 residues. The CDR3 here is CSVRFFTDTQYF. In DNA form, the CDR3 reads TGCAGCGTTCGATTCTTCACAGATACGCAGTATTTT.

The V call is TRBV7-2, the J call TRBJ2-7; the D call may be TRBD1 or TRBD2 (5 bases each). From germline, CDR1 is SGHTA and CDR2 FQGNSA. The CDR3 length is 12 residues. V was clipped by 1 base and J by 5 bases, with 6 bases between them. CDR3 bases: TGTGCCAGCAGCTTAGTGGGGGACGAGCAGTACTTC. This encodes CASSLVGDEQYF.

This clonotype was recorded a few times. The rearrangement uses TRBV29-1 and TRBJ2-5, with TRBD2 as a possible D gene (6 bases). The germline gives CDR1 SQVTM, CDR2 ANQGSEA. The CDR3 consists of 11 residues. V was trimmed by 4 bases and J by 3 bases, leaving 6 bases between them. The DNA for the CDR3 is TGCAGCGTTGGGGGGGAAGAGACCCAGTACTTC. It specifies CSVGGEETQYF.

As regards this clonotype: Germline is not matched at one junction end, which may reflect a read error. The gene calls are TRBV7-9 and TRBJ1-1; possibly TRBD1 for D (5 bases). The CDR3 length is 16 residues. CDR1 and CDR2 from the germline V gene are SEHNR and FQNEAQ (reference sequence). CDR3 sequence: CASSLPGTGTNTEVFF. CDR3 bases: TGTGCCAGCAGCTTACCTGGGACCGGGACCAACACTGAAGTTTTCTTT.

The rearrangement links TRBV19 to TRBJ1-5; 9 bases align to TRBD1. J lost 0 bases, V lost 5 bases, and 11 bases had no gene match. The germline CDR1 and CDR2 sequences are LNHDA and SQIVND (reference sequence). There are 18 residues in the CDR3. CDR3 loop: CASSLGDRAPYSNQPQHF. CDR3 DNA: TGTGCCAGTAGTCTGGGGGACAGGGCCCCATATAGCAATCAGCCCCAGCATTTT.

The V call is TRBV7-6, the J call TRBJ2-2, with TRBD1 identical over 9 bases. Germline V gene data show CDR1 as SGHVS and CDR2 as FNYEAQ. This CDR3 spans 15 amino acids. V lost 5 bases, J lost 6 bases, and 7 bases stayed unmatched. The CDR3 region is CASSGGQGGSGELFF. The CDR3 bases are TGTGCCAGCAGCGGGGGACAGGGAGGGTCCGGGGAGCTGTTTTTT.

The CDR3 region has the DNA TGCAGTGCTGAAAACCCGGGACTACAAGAGACCCAGTACTTC. Encoded protein: CSAENPGLQETQYF. The rearrangement joins TRBV20-1 to TRBJ2-5; 7 nucleotides line up with TRBD2. The germline V gene encodes CDR1 DFQATT and CDR2 SNEGSKA (reference sequence). The CDR3 sequence is 14 residues long. J gave up 2 bases and V 5 bases, and 8 bases lay outside the gene matches.

The chain uses TRBV5-8 and TRBJ1-2; TRBD1 matches 8 bases. The germline gives CDR1 SGHTS, CDR2 YDEGEE. CDR3 length: 14 amino acids. The ends lost 4 bases at V and 7 bases at J; junction bases unmatched: 9. The CDR3 reads CASSQETGVSGYTF. Here the CDR3 DNA reads TGTGCCAGCAGCCAGGAGACAGGGGTATCTGGCTACACCTTC.

In regard to this clonotype: Because it lacks the conserved phenylalanine or tryptophan at the end, this CDR3 is likely a read error. This sequence joins TRBV6-5 and TRBJ2-7, with 8 positions matching TRBD1. J gave up 9 bases and V 4 bases, and 8 bases lay outside the gene matches. Germline V CDR1 and CDR2: MNHEY, SVGAGI. CDR3 length: 13 amino acids. The CDR3 sequence: CASSWTGNGLQYS. Written as DNA, the CDR3 is TGTGCCAGCAGTTGGACAGGGAATGGATTGCAGTACTCC.